The 18 T cell receptor beta chains below all came from one sample that was sequenced in a study of CD8+CD57+ T cells in acquired aplastic anemia. The TCR beta profiling, which covered VDJ combination and CDR3 sequence, was carried out using genomic DNA as the template. TCRdb recomputed calls from the reads with MiXCR, one row per CDR3 protein. The sample includes more than 150,000 distinct CDR3 sequences, under 70% of them seen just once. The specimen was sorted CD4+, CD8+, or CD8+CD57+ T cells (not recorded which) from PBMCs. These receptors all stem from a human donor with severe aplastic anemia or a healthy control (not recorded which).

This clonotype was observed a handful of times. The V and J genes are TRBV20-1 and TRBJ1-1, with D hard to call. V shed 3 bases and J shed 5 bases, with 13 bases lying between them. Germline V lookup: CDR1 DFQATT, CDR2 SNEGSKA (reference sequence). The CDR3 has 13 residues. The CDR3 DNA sequence: TGCAGTGCTAGGTTCGTAGAGGAAACTGAAGCTTTCTTT. Translation: CSARFVEETEAFF.

DNA for the CDR3: TGTGCCAGCAGTGAACCCGGGACAGGGGATACTGAAGCTTTCTTT. Protein sequence: CASSEPGTGDTEAFF. The chain is built from TRBV25-1 and TRBJ1-1; 10 nucleotides match TRBD1. This CDR3 has 15 residues. Germline lookup yields CDR1 MGHDK and CDR2 SYGVNS. Losses at the gene ends were 2 bases for V and 5 bases for J; bases not matched to a gene: 5.

This clonotype appeared a single time. V is TRBV7-8 and J is TRBJ2-3; D is uncertain. CDR3 size: 15 residues. Germline CDR1 reads SGHVS; CDR2 reads FQNEAQ. Trimming shortened V by 2 bases and J by 1 base, and 10 bases separated the two germline ends. CDR3 coding DNA: TGTGCCAGCAGCTTAACCACGGCTGGCACAGATACGCAGTATTTT. Its translation: CASSLTTAGTDTQYF.

CDR3 sequence reads: CATSDFSNTDTQYF. Written as DNA, the CDR3 is TGTGCCACCAGTGATTTCTCGAACACAGATACGCAGTATTTT. The rearrangement uses TRBV24-1 and TRBJ2-3; no reliable D call. V lost 1 base and J 2 bases, leaving 6 bases between the germline ends. The length of the CDR3 is 14 residues. Germline CDR1 and CDR2: KGHDR and SFDVKD.

CDR3 sequence (DNA): TGTGCCAGCAGCTTCCCCCGGATCGAGGGACAGGAACCCCCGGGGGCTTCACCCCTCCACTTT. Protein product: CASSFPRIEGQEPPGASPLHF. V gene TRBV7-6 combines with J gene TRBJ1-6, with 8 bases fitting TRBD1. Germline V gives CDR1 SGHVS, CDR2 FNYEAQ. The V gene end was trimmed by 3 bases and the J gene end by 9 bases; junction bases not matched to a gene: 25. The length of the CDR3 is 21 residues.

A word on this clonotype: A much larger clone is a single base away; this may be a read error. The chain combines TRBV12-5 with TRBJ1-1; 7 bases line up with TRBD1. Germline V gene data show CDR1 as LGHNT and CDR2 as FRNRAP. The CDR3 contains 14 residues. The CDR3 reads CSSGLEQGGTEAFF. CDR3 DNA sequence: TGTTCTAGTGGTTTGGAGCAGGGGGGGACTGAAGCTTTCTTT.

This chain uses TRBV5-1 with TRBJ2-2, with TRBD2 identical over 14 bases. This CDR3 region has 14 residues. The germline CDR1 and CDR2 sequences are SGHRS and YFSETQ. V was clipped by 9 bases and J by 3 bases; unmatched bases: 1. DNA of the CDR3: TGCGCCACGGGACTAGCGGGGGACACCGGGGAGCTGTTTTTT. Amino acids: CATGLAGDTGELFF.

There are many counts of this clonotype. The chain joins TRBV28 to TRBJ2-7; tentatively, D is TRBD1 or TRBD2 (5 bases each). The CDR3 consists of 13 residues. The germline V gene has CDR1 MDHEN and CDR2 SYDVKM. V lost 7 bases and J 3 bases, leaving 13 bases between the germline ends. The CDR3 here is CASTGQSLYEQYF. The DNA for the CDR3 is TGTGCCAGCACGGGGCAGTCCCTCTACGAGCAGTACTTC.

J is TRBJ2-5 and V is TRBV7-8; 9 nucleotides match TRBD1. Germline V gene lookup returns CDR1 SGHVS and CDR2 FQNEAQ. With 3 bases clipped from V and 7 bases from J, the junction kept 6 bases outside the gene matches. The CDR3 contains 14 residues. The CDR3 DNA reads as TGTGCCAGCAGCTTCGGACAGGGGTTGGGGACCCAGTACTTC. It yields the protein CASSFGQGLGTQYF. Drawing the rest from reference TRBV7-8 and TRBJ2-5, the complete variable domain is GAGVSQSPRYKVAKRGQDVALRCDPISGHVSLFWYQQALGQGPEFLTYFQNEAQLDKSGLPSDRFFAERPEGSVSTLKIQRTQQEDSAVYLCASSFGQGLGTQYFGPGTRLLVL.

J is TRBJ1-1 and V is TRBV5-6, with D unclear. The CDR3 totals 12 residues. Germline CDR1 is SGHDT and CDR2 is YYEEEE. Trimming cost V 2 bases and J 1 base, with 3 bases left between them. The CDR3 is CASSFKNTEAFF. CDR3 coding DNA: TGTGCCAGCAGCTTTAAGAACACTGAAGCTTTCTTT.

CDR3 protein: CASSALQGNTGELFF. CDR3 DNA sequence: TGTGCCAGCAGCGCCCTCCAGGGGAACACCGGGGAGCTGTTTTTT. The chain joins TRBV9 to TRBJ2-2; the D gene is possibly TRBD1 (5 bases). The CDR3 sequence is 15 residues long. In germline, CDR1 is SGDLS, CDR2 YYNGEE. Trimming stripped 3 bases from V and 1 base from J, with 10 bases between.

This clonotype was seen at least ten times. This chain joins TRBV20-1 and TRBJ2-5, with D possibly TRBD2 on 7 matching bases. Between the trimmed V and J ends, which lost 5 bases and 5 bases, there was a span of 15 bases. The CDR3 contains 13 residues. Germline V gene lookup returns CDR1 DFQATT and CDR2 SNEGSKA (reference sequence). The DNA of the CDR3 is TGCAGTGCTCCCGAGGGGGGGATGGAGACCCAGTACTTC. Translating gives CSAPEGGMETQYF.

This clonotype was seen a few times. V is TRBV15 and J is TRBJ2-6; the D is unclear. Looked up from germline, CDR1 is LNHNV and CDR2 is YYDKDF (reference sequence). CDR3 length equals 16 residues. Between the trimmed V and J ends, which lost 3 bases and 1 base, there was a span of 10 bases. CDR3 sequence: CATSSYQRSGANVLTF. The CDR3 bases are TGTGCCACCAGCAGCTACCAACGATCTGGGGCCAACGTCCTGACTTTC.

The DNA of the CDR3 is TGTGCCAGCAGTATACAGGGGATTGATCAGCCCCAGCATTTT. Residues: CASSIQGIDQPQHF. This chain connects TRBV6-5 to TRBJ1-5; 7 positions agree with TRBD1. There are 14 residues in the CDR3. The V gene end was trimmed by 5 bases and the J gene end by 5 bases; junction bases not matched to a gene: 6. Germline CDR1 MNHEY, CDR2 SVGAGI.

This clonotype showed up just once. This chain joins TRBV10-1 and TRBJ1-2; no reliable D call. The ends were cut back, 4 bases at V and 3 bases at J, with 9 bases in the middle. Germline lookup yields CDR1 WNHNN and CDR2 SYGVQD (reference sequence). This CDR3 contains 13 residues. CDR3 sequence reads: CASSVQGHYGYTF. CDR3 sequence (DNA): TGCGCCAGCAGTGTGCAAGGACACTATGGCTACACCTTC.

The chain employs TRBV29-1 and TRBJ1-2; TRBD1 aligns across 9 bases. V shed 0 bases and J 8 bases; nucleotides not matched to a gene: 13. The length of the CDR3 is 16 residues. Germline V gene lookup returns CDR1 SQVTM and CDR2 ANQGSEA. CDR3 in DNA: TGCAGCGTTGAAGATCTACCCGGGACAGGGCTGGCCGGCTACACCTTC. This codes for CSVEDLPGTGLAGYTF.

This chain uses TRBV3-1 with TRBJ2-1, with D perhaps assigned TRBD1 or TRBD2 (5 bases each). V shed 0 bases and J shed 7 bases, with 16 bases lying between them. The CDR3 has 16 amino acids. Germline assignment: CDR1 LGHDT and CDR2 YNNKEL (reference sequence). The CDR3 nucleotides read TGTGCCAGCAGCCAAGATCCGGGGACGCAGGGAAATGAGCAGTTCTTC. This sequence encodes CASSQDPGTQGNEQFF.

This clonotype appeared a few times. The chain joins TRBV2 to TRBJ1-5, with 8 bases aligning to TRBD1. Looked up from germline, CDR1 is SNHLY and CDR2 is FYNNEI. J was trimmed by 6 bases and V by 7 bases; bases with no gene match: 8. This CDR3 has 14 residues. The CDR3, as DNA: TGTGCCAGCACGATTAACAGGGGGGGTCAGCCCCAGCATTTT. It encodes CASTINRGGQPQHF.